This note documents a single T cell receptor beta chain sequence. What it binds is unknown. Genes and germline are mouse. The read falls 1 residue short of the CDR3 end, and the missing part is taken from the germline J gene. These data belong to a study of tissue T cells after allogeneic stem cell transplantation. Study-wide findings and caveats: Across patients, clones rarely overlapped, yet motif clusters were shared tissue-specifically.

Repertoires were generated with immunoSEQ multiplex PCR, while TCRdb's copy carries only in-frame clones and drops some. Of tens of thousands of clones listed, about 73% are singletons. The V end lost 1 base, the J end lost 4 bases, and 7 bases lay between the germline ends. CDR1 is GFQATS, CDR2 STVNSAI, per germline. The CDR3 extends over 13 amino acids. The sequenced material came from sorted cells pooled from one or two spleens. This receptor was taken from a pool of C57BL/6 mice in good health. The chain couples TRBV20 to TRBJ2-2, with D possibly being TRBD1 (6 bases). The CDR3 sequence is CGARGRGTGQLYF. The sequenced CDR3 bases are TGTGGTGCTAGGGGCAGGGGCACCGGGCAGCTCTAC.